This T cell receptor beta chain was obtained from a study of blood T cell repertoires in COVID-19. Overall study: Material from acute and convalescent COVID-19 was sourced from the United States, Italy and Spain. Nucleic acid was either cDNA or gDNA, and it came from T cells, B-cell-depleted T cells, or PBMCs.

Under the authors' procedure: Amplification of reference gene primers provided the estimated nucleated cell counts. TCRdb keeps only in-frame clones here, not all; method: immunoSEQ multiplex PCR. D and trimming come from the DNA, and the V and J calls and clone size come from that table. Of hundreds of thousands of clones in the sample, approximately 86% were seen once. Germline values: CDR1 WSHSY, CDR2 SAAADI. Between the trimmed V and J ends, which lost 0 bases and 0 bases, there was a span of 11 bases. The length of the CDR3 is 17 residues. The sequencing input was peripheral blood. The sequence came from a man aged 60 to 75 with acute or convalescent COVID-19. The chain couples TRBV10-2 to TRBJ1-4; D ambiguous. The CDR3, as DNA: TGCGCCAGCAGTGAGTCCCTGGGCATCGCAACTAATGAAAAACTGTTTTTT. It yields the protein CASSESLGIATNEKLFF.